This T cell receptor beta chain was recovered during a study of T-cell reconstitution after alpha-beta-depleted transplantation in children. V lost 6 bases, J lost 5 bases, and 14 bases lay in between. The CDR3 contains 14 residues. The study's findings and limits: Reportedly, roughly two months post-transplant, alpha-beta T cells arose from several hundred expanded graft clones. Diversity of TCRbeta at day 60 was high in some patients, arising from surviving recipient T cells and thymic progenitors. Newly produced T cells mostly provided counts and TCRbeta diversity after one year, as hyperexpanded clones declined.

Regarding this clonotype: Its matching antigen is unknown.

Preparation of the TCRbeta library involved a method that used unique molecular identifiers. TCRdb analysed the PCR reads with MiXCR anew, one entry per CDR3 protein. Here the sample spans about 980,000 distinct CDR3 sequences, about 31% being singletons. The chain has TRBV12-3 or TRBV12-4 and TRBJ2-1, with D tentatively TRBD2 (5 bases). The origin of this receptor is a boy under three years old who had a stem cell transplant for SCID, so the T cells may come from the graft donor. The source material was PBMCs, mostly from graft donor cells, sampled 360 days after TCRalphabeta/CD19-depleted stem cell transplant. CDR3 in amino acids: CASRETNTNNEQFF. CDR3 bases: TGTGCCAGCAGGGAGACTAATACTAACAATGAGCAGTTCTTC.